These 29 T cell receptor beta chains originate from one sample sequenced in a study of T-cell memory formation after mild COVID-19. Via MiXCR, TCRdb re-called the 5' RACE reads, giving one row per CDR3 protein. The profile shows approximately 110,000 distinct CDR3 sequences, about 24% of them singletons. The material sequenced was PBMCs or a T cell subset sorted from them (not recorded which). All receptors derive from a man between 18 and 35 years old who had mild COVID-19 (a few samples of this study predate the infection). Cell type and time point are not known.

This chain links TRBV12-5 with TRBJ2-5, with TRBD1 matching over 10 bases. This CDR3 contains 17 residues. J was trimmed by 3 bases and V by 3 bases; bases with no gene match: 10. Per germline, CDR1 LGHNT and CDR2 FRNRAP. CDR3 region: CASGFFLGDRGEETQYF. The DNA for the CDR3 is TGTGCTAGTGGTTTCTTCCTGGGGGACAGGGGAGAAGAGACCCAGTACTTC.

In its sample, this clonotype was seen many times. CDR3 sequence (DNA): TGCGCCAGCAGCCAAGATCCGCGGGGGGGACTTAATACGCAGTATTTT. It is translated as CASSQDPRGGLNTQYF. The chain joins TRBV4-3 to TRBJ2-3; 9 bases match TRBD2. This CDR3 contains 16 residues. Trimming at V came to 0 bases and at J to 7 bases, leaving 8 bases not matched to a gene. Germline loops: CDR1 LGHNA, CDR2 YSLEER.

This clonotype was seen a handful of times. V usage is TRBV7-2 and J usage is TRBJ2-7; TRBD1 might be the D (6 bases). The V and J ends lost 3 bases and 4 bases respectively, with 13 bases between them. CDR1 is SGHTA and CDR2 is FQGNSA in the germline V gene. The CDR3 totals 14 residues. The DNA of the CDR3 is TGTGCCAGCAGCTTTGTGGGGGCATGGTACGAGCAGTACTTC. Its protein is CASSFVGAWYEQYF.

This chain joins TRBV6-4 and TRBJ2-6; D not certain. The germline V gene encodes CDR1 MRHNA and CDR2 SNTAGT. Trimming stripped 2 bases from V and 1 base from J, with 6 bases between. The CDR3 has 15 residues. This CDR3 is CASSDDPSGANVLTF. The CDR3 nucleotides are TGTGCCAGCAGTGACGACCCTTCTGGGGCCAACGTCCTGACTTTC.

This chain uses TRBV7-9 with TRBJ2-7; perhaps D is TRBD1 or TRBD2 (5 bases each). V was clipped by 6 bases and J by 6 bases, with 12 bases between them. CDR1 is SEHNR and CDR2 is FQNEAQ in the germline V gene (reference sequence). This CDR3 contains 12 residues. DNA for the CDR3: TGTGCCAGCAGGGTGGGGGAGCTCGAGCAGTACTTC. Amino acid sequence: CASRVGELEQYF.

The chain couples TRBV4-1 to TRBJ2-2; the D gene is possibly TRBD1 (5 bases). Germline V gives CDR1 MGHRA, CDR2 YSYEKL. The V end was cut by 1 base, the J end by 5 bases, with 8 bases between. The CDR3 is 14 residues long. This CDR3 reads CASSQAQGTGELFF. In DNA form, the CDR3 reads TGCGCCAGCAGCCAAGCCCAGGGTACCGGGGAGCTGTTTTTT.

This clonotype was detected only a few times. The chain recombines TRBV4-1 with TRBJ1-5; TRBD1 aligns across 9 bases. CDR3 length equals 16 residues. Germline values: CDR1 MGHRA, CDR2 YSYEKL. V dropped 3 bases and J dropped 3; count of bases not matched to a gene: 6. The CDR3 is CASSHSQGATNQPQHF. CDR3 sequence (DNA): TGCGCCAGCAGCCACTCACAGGGGGCGACCAATCAGCCCCAGCATTTT.

This clonotype was observed a handful of times. The chain combines TRBV6-2 or TRBV6-3 with TRBJ2-5; 8 bases map to TRBD1. Unmatched junction bases numbered 10, after V lost 5 bases and J lost 2 bases. The CDR3 is 16 residues long. Germline CDR1 and CDR2: MNHEY and SVGEGT. The CDR3 nucleotides read TGTGCCAGCAGTCCACGACAGGGGCGCTATCAAGAGACCCAGTACTTC. As protein: CASSPRQGRYQETQYF.

The V and J genes are TRBV6-6 and TRBJ2-7; possibly TRBD1 for D (5 bases). V was pared by 5 bases and J by 3 bases, with 8 bases between. Per germline, CDR1 MNHNY and CDR2 SVGAGI (reference sequence). This CDR3 has 12 amino acids. CDR3 DNA sequence: TGTGCCAGCAGTCTGACAGACTACGAGCAGTACGTC. It yields the protein CASSLTDYEQYV.

V gene TRBV6-2 or TRBV6-3 combines with J gene TRBJ1-1; perhaps TRBD1 as D (6 bases). The CDR3 extends over 16 amino acids. Per the germline V gene, CDR1 is MNHEY and CDR2 is SVGEGT. V lost 6 bases and J 7 bases, leaving 24 bases between the germline ends. The CDR3 coding sequence is TGTGCCAGCAGGAGGAGGCTAGGGGGGGGACGTGATGAAGCTTTCTTT. Its translation: CASRRRLGGGRDEAFF.

This clonotype has a handful of counts. The chain joins TRBV25-1 to TRBJ2-1; a possible D gene is TRBD2 (5 bases). CDR3 length equals 12 residues. With 5 bases removed from V and 10 bases from J, the gap between germline ends came to 12 bases. CDR1 is MGHDK, CDR2 SYGVNS, per germline. This CDR3 reads CASSSYRGEQFF. CDR3 sequence (DNA): TGTGCCAGCAGTAGCTATCGGGGAGAGCAGTTCTTC.

This clonotype was detected a few times. The chain has TRBV6-2 or TRBV6-3 and TRBJ2-7; the match to TRBD2 covers 8 bases. The CDR3 covers 18 residues. V shed 0 bases and J 6 bases; nucleotides not matched to a gene: 16. Germline CDR1 MNHEY, CDR2 SVGEGT. The CDR3, as DNA: TGTGCCAGCAGTTACTCGACAACGCAGCATCCCAGCGGGGGCGAGCAGTACGTC. Encoded protein: CASSYSTTQHPSGGEQYV.

The chain uses TRBV12-3 or TRBV12-4 and TRBJ2-5; tentatively, D is TRBD1 or TRBD2 (6 bases each). The V end was cut by 4 bases, the J end by 4 bases, with 10 bases between. The CDR3 length is 13 residues. The CDR3 region has the DNA TGTGCCAGCAGTTCAAGGGGGGCAGAGACCCAGTACTTC. Residues: CASSSRGAETQYF.

This clonotype has a handful of counts. The chain combines TRBV7-9 with TRBJ2-5; D possibly corresponds to TRBD2 (7 bases). The V and J ends lost 1 base and 2 bases respectively, with 14 bases between them. CDR1 is SEHNR and CDR2 is FQNEAQ in the germline V gene (reference sequence). CDR3 size: 16 residues. CDR3 sequence: CASSLDGGGSQETQYF. The CDR3 nucleotides are TGTGCCAGCAGCTTAGACGGCGGGGGCTCACAAGAGACCCAGTACTTC.

Regarding this clonotype: Without the conserved terminal phenylalanine or tryptophan, this CDR3 likely stems from a read error. The limits of the CDR3 on the DNA are not certain, so only TCRdb's listed CDR3 is given. The rearrangement links TRBV21-1 to TRBJ2-1; the table's TRBD2 call for D was not verified on the DNA. TRBV21-1 is assigned pseudogene status. The CDR3 totals 10 residues, both ends included. This CDR3 is CASSKAASLS.

The gene calls are TRBV4-3 and TRBJ2-7, with D perhaps being TRBD1 or TRBD2 (5 bases each). V lost 0 bases, J lost 4 bases, and 16 bases lay in between. The germline V gene has CDR1 LGHNA and CDR2 YSLEER. The CDR3 has 16 residues. CDR3 DNA: TGCGCCAGCAGCCAAGAAATAGGGGACCTGCCTTACGAGCAGTACTTC. Its protein is CASSQEIGDLPYEQYF.

This clonotype has a single count. The chain uses TRBV4-1 and TRBJ2-1; 7 bases are shared with TRBD2. CDR3 length: 15 amino acids. With 0 bases clipped from V and 2 bases from J, the junction kept 1 base outside the gene matches. Germline lookup yields CDR1 MGHRA and CDR2 YSYEKL. Here the CDR3 reads CASSQEGGTYNEQFF. CDR3 DNA: TGCGCCAGCAGCCAAGAGGGGGGGACCTACAATGAGCAGTTCTTC.

This clonotype was seen only a few times. The chain carries TRBV11-3 and TRBJ2-3; 9 bases are a match to TRBD1. V was pared by 3 bases and J by 3 bases, with 4 bases of the junction left unmatched. Germline V gene sequence: CDR1 SGHNT, CDR2 YENEEA. The CDR3 length is 15 residues. The CDR3 region is CASSFSGTGTDTQYF. CDR3 coding DNA: TGTGCCAGCAGCTTCTCGGGGACAGGGACAGATACGCAGTATTTT.

V usage is TRBV6-6 and J usage is TRBJ2-3; no clear D gene. Germline V CDR1 and CDR2: MNHNY, SVGAGI (reference sequence). Trimming took off 6 bases at V and 6 bases at J, with 10 bases between the two ends. CDR3 size: 12 residues. CDR3 loop: CASSYTWDTQYF. In DNA, the CDR3 is TGTGCCAGCAGCTATACTTGGGATACGCAGTATTTT.

Of note for this clonotype: One end of the junction is discordant with germline, which a read error may explain. The chain links TRBV27 to TRBJ1-6; 8 positions match TRBD1. The CDR3 totals 15 residues. Germline V gives CDR1 MNHEY, CDR2 SMNVEV (reference sequence). The CDR3 spells CASSLSDRAWSPLNF. CDR3 nucleotide sequence: TGTGCCAGCAGTTTATCGGACAGGGCTTGGTCACCCCTCAACTTT.

DNA of the CDR3: TGTGCCAGCATTCAGGGGGGTGAAGCTTTCTTT. Its protein product is CASIQGGEAFF. The rearrangement uses TRBV2 and TRBJ1-1; TRBD1 matches 7 bases. This CDR3 has 11 residues. The germline gives CDR1 SNHLY, CDR2 FYNNEI. V was pared by 7 bases and J by 7 bases, with 3 bases of the junction left unmatched. Filled out from reference TRBV2 and TRBJ1-1, the complete variable domain reads EPEVTQTPSHQVTQMGQEVILRCVPISNHLYFYWYRQILGQKVEFLVSFYNNEISEKSEIFDDQFSVERPDGSNFTLKIRSTKLEDSAMYFCASIQGGEAFFGQGTRLTVV.

In this sample, this clonotype turned up a few times. This chain connects TRBV7-9 to TRBJ1-4, with D perhaps TRBD1 (5 bases). CDR1 is SEHNR, CDR2 FQNEAQ, per germline (reference sequence). This CDR3 is built from 14 residues. Trimming pared 0 bases from V and 6 bases from J, leaving 8 bases between. This CDR3 is CASSLAVGDEKLFF. The CDR3 DNA is TGTGCCAGCAGCTTAGCCGTGGGGGATGAAAAACTGTTTTTT.

This clonotype was seen once. This chain links TRBV7-3 with TRBJ1-1; tentative D call: TRBD1 (5 bases). Germline lookup yields CDR1 SGHTA and CDR2 FQGTGA. The ends were cut back, 3 bases at V and 7 bases at J, with 12 bases in the middle. The CDR3 has 13 residues. CDR3 DNA sequence: TGTGCCAGCAGCTTGAACAGAGGGGTTGAAGCTTTCTTT. Its protein product is CASSLNRGVEAFF.

This clonotype was observed a few times. The chain joins TRBV28 to TRBJ1-1, with D possibly matching TRBD1 (6 bases). The V and J ends lost 5 bases and 10 bases respectively, with 11 bases between them. This CDR3 spans 11 amino acids. Per germline, CDR1 MDHEN and CDR2 SYDVKM. CDR3 DNA: TGTGCCAGCAGTCCTGGCAGGGGAGCTTTCTTT. Translation gives CASSPGRGAFF.

This clonotype showed up just a few times. This rearrangement joins TRBV4-1 to TRBJ2-2; D is perhaps TRBD1 or TRBD2 (7 bases each). The CDR3 is 15 amino acids. In germline, CDR1 is MGHRA, CDR2 YSYEKL. Trimming left V 5 bases short and J 3 bases short, with 13 bases between. The CDR3 region is CASSAPGGDTGELFF. In DNA form, the CDR3 reads TGCGCCAGCAGCGCCCCAGGGGGGGACACCGGGGAGCTGTTTTTT.

V is TRBV29-1 and J is TRBJ2-5; 9 bases line up with TRBD1. V was pared by 1 base and J by 2 bases, with 5 bases of the junction left unmatched. Germline-derived CDR1 and CDR2 are SQVTM and ANQGSEA. The CDR3 contains 15 residues. This CDR3 reads CSVEGRGTGQETQYF. DNA of the CDR3: TGCAGCGTTGAAGGTCGGGGGACAGGGCAAGAGACCCAGTACTTC.

A few counts support this clonotype. The rearrangement joins TRBV6-5 to TRBJ1-1; no firm D call. CDR1 and CDR2 from the germline V gene are MNHEY and SVGAGI. The CDR3 is 10 amino acids. V dropped 9 bases and J dropped 1 base, with 3 bases sitting between them. The CDR3 spells CASGNTEAFF. The CDR3 DNA is TGTGCCAGTGGGAACACTGAAGCTTTCTTT.

This clonotype was found a few times. V and J are TRBV10-3 and TRBJ2-7; 8 bases are a match to TRBD1. V lost 6 bases to trimming and J lost 0 bases; unmatched junction nucleotides: 7. CDR3 size: 15 residues. Germline V gene sequence: CDR1 ENHRY, CDR2 SYGVKD. The CDR3 region is CAIRQGASSSYEQYF. In DNA form, the CDR3 reads TGTGCCATCAGGCAGGGGGCTTCGAGCTCCTACGAGCAGTACTTC.

The rearrangement joins TRBV10-3 to TRBJ2-3; 7 bases agree with TRBD1. J was trimmed by 1 base and V by 8 bases; bases with no gene match: 6. CDR1 and CDR2 from the germline V gene are ENHRY and SYGVKD. The CDR3 runs to 14 residues. The CDR3 sequence: CAIGGGQGTDTQYF. The CDR3 nucleotides are TGTGCCATCGGCGGAGGACAGGGCACAGATACGCAGTATTTT.